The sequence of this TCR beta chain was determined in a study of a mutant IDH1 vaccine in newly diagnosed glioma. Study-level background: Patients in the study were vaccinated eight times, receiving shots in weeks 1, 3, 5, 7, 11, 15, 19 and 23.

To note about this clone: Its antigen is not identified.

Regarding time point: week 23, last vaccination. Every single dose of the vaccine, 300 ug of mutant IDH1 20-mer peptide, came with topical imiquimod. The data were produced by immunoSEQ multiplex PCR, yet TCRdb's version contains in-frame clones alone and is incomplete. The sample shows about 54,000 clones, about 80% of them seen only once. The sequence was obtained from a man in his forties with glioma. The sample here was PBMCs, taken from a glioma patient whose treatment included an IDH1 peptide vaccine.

The DNA for the CDR3 is TGTGCCCAGCAGACGCGTAGGGACGATAACGATAGCAATCAGCCCCAGCATTTT. Its translation is CAQQTRRDDNDSNQPQHF. The chain links TRBV9 to TRBJ1-5, with D possibly matching TRBD1 (5 bases). CDR1 SGDLS and CDR2 YYNGEE come from the germline V gene. Trimming cost V 10 bases and J 0 bases, with 26 bases left between them. The CDR3 has 18 residues.